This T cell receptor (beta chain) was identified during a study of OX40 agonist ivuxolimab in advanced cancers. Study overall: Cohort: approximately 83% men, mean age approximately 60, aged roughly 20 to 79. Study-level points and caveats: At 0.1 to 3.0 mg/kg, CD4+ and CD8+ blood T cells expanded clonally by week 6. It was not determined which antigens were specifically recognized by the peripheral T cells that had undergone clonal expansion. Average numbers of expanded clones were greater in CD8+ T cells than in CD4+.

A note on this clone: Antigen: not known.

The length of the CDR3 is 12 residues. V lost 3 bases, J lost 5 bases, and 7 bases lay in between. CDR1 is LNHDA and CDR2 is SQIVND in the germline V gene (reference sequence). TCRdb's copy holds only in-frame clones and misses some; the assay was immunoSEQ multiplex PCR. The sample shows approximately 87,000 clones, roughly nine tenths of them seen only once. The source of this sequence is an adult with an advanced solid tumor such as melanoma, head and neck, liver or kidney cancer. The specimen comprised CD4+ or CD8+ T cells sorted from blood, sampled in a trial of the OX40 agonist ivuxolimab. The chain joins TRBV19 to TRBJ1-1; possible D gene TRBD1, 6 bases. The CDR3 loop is CASSIGQTEAFF. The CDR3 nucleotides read TGTGCCAGTAGTATCGGACAGACTGAAGCTTTCTTT.